Listed here are 20 T cell receptor beta chains from one sample, sequenced in a study of CD8 T cells in ankylosing spondylitis. MiXCR was run by TCRdb on the 5' RACE reads, yielding one entry per CDR3 protein. The sample shows around 300,000 distinct CDR3 sequences, around 21% of them seen only once. Material for sequencing was blood, either unsorted or a sorted T cell fraction (not recorded which). The source of these receptors is a female donor with ankylosing spondylitis or in good health (not recorded which).

The rearrangement joins TRBV6-1 to TRBJ1-1, with TRBD1 identical over 7 bases. Trimming at V came to 7 bases and at J to 5 bases, leaving 10 bases not matched to a gene. The CDR3 extends over 14 amino acids. Germline-derived CDR1 and CDR2 are MNHNS and SASEGT. DNA of the CDR3: TGTGCCAGCACTCCGGACAGGAGGGAGACTGAAGCTTTCTTT. Translating it yields CASTPDRRETEAFF.

The sample holds a few counts of this clonotype. The genes are TRBV12-3 or TRBV12-4 and TRBJ2-1; weak D call: TRBD2 (6 bases). Trimming removed 3 bases from V and 5 bases from J, with 14 bases in between. The CDR3 is made up of 15 amino acids. The CDR3 region has the DNA TGTGCCAGCAGTTTTAGGGCTAGCGCAGACAATGAGCAGTTCTTC. Translating gives CASSFRASADNEQFF.

The gene calls are TRBV20-1 and TRBJ2-7; D gene unclear. V lost 3 bases and J 7 bases, leaving 13 bases between the germline ends. The CDR3 runs to 12 residues. Germline V gene sequence: CDR1 DFQATT, CDR2 SNEGSKA (reference sequence). CDR3 loop: CSASEPAKEQYF. For the CDR3, the DNA is TGCAGTGCTAGTGAGCCCGCTAAGGAGCAGTACTTC.

The chain links TRBV12-3 or TRBV12-4 to TRBJ2-5; D is unclear. This CDR3 is built from 15 residues. Trimming took 0 bases from V and 4 from J, leaving 12 bases between them. The CDR3 here is CASSLALDWSETQYF. The CDR3 region has the DNA TGTGCCAGCAGTTTAGCGCTAGATTGGTCAGAGACCCAGTACTTC.

The chain is built from TRBV20-1 and TRBJ1-5; the match to TRBD1 covers 8 bases. V lost 3 bases and J lost 5; bases outside the gene matches: 6. The CDR3 consists of 14 residues. The V gene's germline CDR1 is DFQATT and CDR2 SNEGSKA (reference sequence). CDR3 sequence: CSASPRGRDQPQHF. CDR3 nucleotides: TGCAGTGCTAGCCCCAGGGGGCGCGATCAGCCCCAGCATTTT.

Only a few counts were recorded for this clonotype. The CDR3 DNA follows: TGTGCCAGCAGATACAGGGAAAGCTACACCTTC. The encoded protein is CASRYRESYTF. The J gene is TRBJ1-2, the V gene TRBV12-3 or TRBV12-4; maybe TRBD1 (6 bases). V lost 6 bases to trimming and J lost 9 bases, with 11 bases between them. CDR3 length: 11 amino acids.

The V gene is TRBV6-5, the J gene TRBJ2-2; 9 bases fit TRBD2. V lost 2 bases to trimming and J lost 7 bases; unmatched junction nucleotides: 11. The CDR3 length is 17 residues. Germline values: CDR1 MNHEY, CDR2 SVGAGI. The chain's CDR3 is CASSYLRVAGEDGELFF. CDR3 coding DNA: TGTGCCAGCAGTTACCTCCGGGTAGCGGGAGAGGACGGGGAGCTGTTTTTT.

The gene calls are TRBV20-1 and TRBJ2-2, with TRBD2 matching 8 bases. The CDR3 consists of 14 residues. With 5 bases clipped from V and 5 bases from J, the junction kept 7 bases outside the gene matches. The germline gives CDR1 DFQATT, CDR2 SNEGSKA (reference sequence). The chain's CDR3 is CSAFPGLVTGELFF. CDR3 DNA sequence: TGCAGTGCTTTCCCGGGACTAGTTACCGGGGAGCTGTTTTTT.

The chain recombines TRBV12-3 or TRBV12-4 with TRBJ2-3, with 8 bases lining up with TRBD2. Losses at the gene ends were 2 bases for V and 6 bases for J; bases not matched to a gene: 4. CDR3 size: 14 residues. The CDR3 here is CASSLLGRGDTQYF. For the CDR3, the DNA is TGTGCCAGCAGTTTACTCGGGAGGGGGGATACGCAGTATTTT.

The sample holds a few counts of this clonotype. This chain links TRBV4-3 with TRBJ1-2, with unresolved D. This CDR3 has 13 amino acids. Germline CDR1 reads LGHNA; CDR2 reads YSLEER. Trimming took 5 bases from V and 7 from J, leaving 14 bases between them. The CDR3 bases are TGCGCCAGCAGCGCCCGGGCCGGGCTTGGCTACACCTTC. Its translation is CASSARAGLGYTF.

This chain links TRBV5-1 with TRBJ2-1; the match to TRBD2 covers 10 bases. V lost 8 bases to trimming and J lost 9 bases; unmatched junction nucleotides: 17. The CDR3 has 16 residues. Germline values: CDR1 SGHRS, CDR2 YFSETQ. For the CDR3, the DNA is TGCGCCAGTTCCGGCCCGGTGACTAGCGGGTTGGGTGAGCAGTTCTTC. Translated, it gives CASSGPVTSGLGEQFF.

Many counts were recorded for this clonotype. J is TRBJ1-1 and V is TRBV20-1, with D possibly matching TRBD1 (6 bases). CDR3 length equals 16 residues. Germline CDR1 and CDR2: DFQATT and SNEGSKA (reference sequence). V was pared by 1 base and J by 0 bases, with 15 bases between. The CDR3 bases are TGCAGTGCTAGAGGCAGGGGCGCGAATTTGAACACTGAAGCTTTCTTT. Translated: CSARGRGANLNTEAFF.

The chain uses TRBV5-8 and TRBJ2-5, with 11 positions matching TRBD1. CDR3 length equals 16 residues. Germline V gives CDR1 SGHTS, CDR2 YDEGEE. V lost 2 bases to trimming and J lost 2 bases; unmatched junction nucleotides: 5. CDR3 in amino acids: CASSFGQGAFQETQYF. The DNA for the CDR3 is TGTGCCAGCAGCTTCGGACAGGGGGCTTTTCAAGAGACCCAGTACTTC. Full variable domain (rest looked up from reference TRBV5-8 and TRBJ2-5): EAGVTQSPTHLIKTRGQQATLRCSPISGHTSVYWYQQALGLGLQFLLWYDEGEERNRGNFPPRFSGRQFPNYSSELNVNALELEDSALYLCASSFGQGAFQETQYFGPGTRLLVL.

The table lists this clonotype with many counts. The chain combines TRBV10-3 with TRBJ2-5; no reliable D call. The CDR3 is 13 residues long. Trimming took 2 bases from V and 4 from J, leaving 8 bases between them. CDR1 ENHRY and CDR2 SYGVKD come from the germline V gene. The CDR3, as DNA: TGTGCCATCAGTGAGCAGGCACCAGAGACCCAGTACTTC. It is translated as CAISEQAPETQYF.

In the case of this clonotype: At one boundary the junction diverges from the germline segment, which might be a read error. The CDR3 nucleotides are TGTGCCAGCAGCGTAGGAGTTACGTACAATGAGCAGATCTTC. It codes for CASSVGVTYNEQIF. The V call is TRBV9, the J call TRBJ2-1; the D is unclear. Germline V gene lookup returns CDR1 SGDLS and CDR2 YYNGEE. This CDR3 comprises 14 residues.

This clonotype was detected ten times or more. V and J are TRBV6-5 and TRBJ1-1, with D possibly being TRBD1 (5 bases). The CDR3 sequence is 15 residues long. Germline assignment: CDR1 MNHEY and CDR2 SVGAGI. Trimming left V 1 base short and J 2 bases short, with 11 bases between. The CDR3 nucleotides are TGTGCCAGCAGTTACTACCCGGGGGTCAACACTGAAGCTTTCTTT. Its translation: CASSYYPGVNTEAFF.

This clonotype came up a few times. This rearrangement joins TRBV20-1 to TRBJ2-1, with 11 bases aligning to TRBD1. V lost 5 bases and J lost 5; bases outside the gene matches: 8. From germline, CDR1 is DFQATT and CDR2 SNEGSKA (reference sequence). CDR3 size: 15 residues. Here the CDR3 reads CSADPGTGGHNEQFF. The CDR3 coding sequence is TGCAGTGCTGACCCCGGGACAGGGGGGCACAATGAGCAGTTCTTC.

This clonotype was seen more than once but under ten times. The chain links TRBV12-3 or TRBV12-4 to TRBJ1-1, with D uncertain. Trimming took 3 bases from V and 4 from J, leaving 9 bases between them. The CDR3 extends over 13 amino acids. CDR3 sequence (DNA): TGTGCCAGCAGTTTTAATGTTTTCACTGAAGCTTTCTTT. This codes for CASSFNVFTEAFF.

The chain joins TRBV28 to TRBJ2-5; 9 bases agree with TRBD2. This CDR3 comprises 16 residues. Trimming removed 6 bases from V and 5 bases from J; junction bases left unmatched: 13. Germline CDR1 reads MDHEN; CDR2 reads SYDVKM. Here the CDR3 DNA reads TGTGCCAGCAGGCTCCCCTTAGCGGGAGTTGGCGAGACCCAGTACTTC. Amino acid sequence: CASRLPLAGVGETQYF.

This clonotype was seen only a few times. This chain connects TRBV5-1 to TRBJ2-3; 13 nucleotides match TRBD2. The CDR3 is 18 amino acids. Germline values: CDR1 SGHRS, CDR2 YFSETQ. With 0 bases clipped from V and 3 bases from J, the junction kept 7 bases outside the gene matches. The CDR3 DNA is TGCGCCAGCAGCTTGGAACTAGCGGGAGGGAGGATAACAGATACGCAGTATTTT. It yields the protein CASSLELAGGRITDTQYF.